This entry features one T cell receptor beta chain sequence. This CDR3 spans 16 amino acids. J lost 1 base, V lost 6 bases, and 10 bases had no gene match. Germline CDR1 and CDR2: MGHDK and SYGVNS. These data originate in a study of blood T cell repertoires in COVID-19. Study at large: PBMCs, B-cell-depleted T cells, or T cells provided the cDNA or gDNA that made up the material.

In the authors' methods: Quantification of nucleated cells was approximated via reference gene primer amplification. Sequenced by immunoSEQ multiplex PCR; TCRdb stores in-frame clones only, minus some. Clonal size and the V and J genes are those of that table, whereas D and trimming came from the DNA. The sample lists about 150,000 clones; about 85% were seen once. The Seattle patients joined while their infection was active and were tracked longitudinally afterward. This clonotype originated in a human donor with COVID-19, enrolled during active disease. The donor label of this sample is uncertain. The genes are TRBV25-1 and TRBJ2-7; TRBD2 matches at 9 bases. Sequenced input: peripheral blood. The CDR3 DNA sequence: TGTGCCAGCAGCCCCGCGGGGGGGCGAGGATCCTACGAGCAGTACTTC. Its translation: CASSPAGGRGSYEQYF.